These 10 T cell receptor beta chains came from one sample sequenced in a study of human T cells and chemical hapten exposure. Via MiXCR, TCRdb re-called the RACE reads, giving one row per CDR3 protein. The table shows more than 95,000 distinct CDR3 sequences, with about 28% occurring only once. Stated time point: patch test 3, about 24 weeks after DPC sensitization. The treatment is: therapeutic diphenylcyclopropenone sensitization with weekly scalp DPC. The material sequenced was whole blood, taken in connection with sensitization to the hapten diphenylcyclopropenone (DPC). Receptors originate from a middle-aged man with alopecia areata. Some clones in this sample may be carry-over from other donors' samples.

This clonotype showed up just a few times. The CDR3 coding sequence is TGCAGTGCTAGCACAGGGGACAATCAGCCCCAGCATTTT. It encodes CSASTGDNQPQHF. The chain uses TRBV20-1 and TRBJ1-5; 7 nucleotides line up with TRBD1. The CDR3 has 13 amino acids. The germline gives CDR1 DFQATT, CDR2 SNEGSKA (reference sequence). V lost 3 bases and J lost 3; bases outside the gene matches: 2.

The CDR3 sequence is CASGAGGADEQYF. The CDR3 DNA follows: TGTGCCAGCGGCGCGGGCGGAGCCGACGAGCAGTACTTC. The chain joins TRBV6-5 to TRBJ2-7; D might be TRBD2 (5 bases). The germline V gene has CDR1 MNHEY and CDR2 SVGAGI. The CDR3 totals 13 residues. Trimming shortened V by 8 bases and J by 5 bases, and 16 bases separated the two germline ends.

A few counts support this clonotype. The chain has TRBV11-2 and TRBJ2-1, with 7 bases matching TRBD2. The CDR3 loop spans 14 amino acids. Germline values: CDR1 SGHAT, CDR2 FQNNGV. V lost 2 bases and J lost 7; bases outside the gene matches: 5. The CDR3 loop reads CASSLLAVYNEQFF. CDR3 sequence (DNA): TGTGCCAGCAGCTTACTAGCGGTATATAATGAGCAGTTCTTC.

A few counts support this clonotype. This chain uses TRBV4-2 with TRBJ1-1, with TRBD1 as a possible D gene (6 bases). CDR1 and CDR2 from the germline V gene are LGHNA and YNFKEQ. The length of the CDR3 is 13 residues. V lost 1 base to trimming and J lost 6 bases, with 9 bases between them. In nucleotides, the CDR3 is TGTGCCAGCAGCCAAGCCAGGGGCGCTGAAGCTTTCTTT. This encodes CASSQARGAEAFF.

The V and J genes are TRBV6-2 or TRBV6-3 and TRBJ1-1; perhaps TRBD1 as D (5 bases). The CDR3 runs to 18 residues. The V gene lost 5 bases and the J gene lost 1 base, with 23 bases spanning the gap. Germline values: CDR1 MNHEY, CDR2 SVGEGT. The CDR3 nucleotides are TGTGCCAGCAGTCCCCTCTGGGGGAGGCAGGGAACGAACACTGAAGCTTTCTTT. This gives the protein CASSPLWGRQGTNTEAFF.

The chain combines TRBV2 with TRBJ2-4; D unresolved. This CDR3 has 15 residues. The germline V and J ends were trimmed by 3 bases and 3 bases, with 12 bases remaining between them. CDR1 SNHLY and CDR2 FYNNEI come from the germline V gene. CDR3 bases: TGTGCCAGCAGTGAGGGGAATTCGGGCAAAAACATTCAGTACTTC. Its translation is CASSEGNSGKNIQYF.

CDR3 DNA: TGTGCCAGCAGGCCGACAGGGGGTGACGAGACCCAGTACTTC. Protein product: CASRPTGGDETQYF. The chain uses TRBV28 and TRBJ2-5; 9 nucleotides agree with TRBD1. Germline V gives CDR1 MDHEN, CDR2 SYDVKM. The CDR3 runs 14 residues. The ends lost 6 bases at V and 5 bases at J; junction bases unmatched: 7.

This sequence joins TRBV27 and TRBJ2-7, with D uncertain. Germline V CDR1 and CDR2: MNHEY, SMNVEV (reference sequence). Trimming removed 3 bases at V and 7 bases at J, with 7 bases between. The CDR3 totals 11 residues. CDR3 residues: CASSFLSEQYF. CDR3 in DNA: TGTGCCAGCAGTTTCCTATCGGAGCAGTACTTC.

The genes are TRBV28 and TRBJ2-3; D is perhaps TRBD1 or TRBD2 (6 bases each). Trimming took off 5 bases at V and 6 bases at J, with 18 bases between the two ends. The V gene's germline CDR1 is MDHEN and CDR2 SYDVKM. This CDR3 is 15 amino acids long. The CDR3 coding sequence is TGTGCCAGCAGTCCCGGGGGCAGGACGGCGGATACGCAGTATTTT. Its translation is CASSPGGRTADTQYF.

This clonotype turned up a few times. This chain uses TRBV20-1 with TRBJ2-5; D perhaps matches TRBD2 (5 bases). Trimming shortened V by 2 bases and J by 3 bases, and 7 bases separated the two germline ends. Germline CDR1 and CDR2: DFQATT and SNEGSKA (reference sequence). This CDR3 is built from 12 residues. CDR3 residues: CSARTGKETQYF. In nucleotides, the CDR3 is TGCAGTGCTAGAACGGGGAAAGAGACCCAGTACTTC.